These T cell receptor beta chains were read from a single sample in a study of blood T cell repertoires in COVID-19. Using immunoSEQ multiplex PCR, the repertoire was profiled, and TCRdb retains in-frame clones only, with some absent. The table shows some 170,000 clones, with about three quarters occurring only once. Input material: peripheral blood. These receptors were collected from a man between 65 and 79 years old with acute or convalescent COVID-19. Both conserved end residues are part of each CDR3. A D gene is named only where the DNA matches it firmly. A clone size is listed for some rows: how often the clone was seen (once, few, many), or a class if it is expanded.

j_gene	d_gene	v_gene	abundance	CDR3aa	CDR3nt
TRBJ2-2	TRBD2	TRBV18	-	CASSPPASGTNTGELFF	TGTGCCAGCTCACCACCGGCTAGCGGGACGAACACCGGGGAGCTGTTTTTT
TRBJ1-3	TRBD1	TRBV29-1	-	CSVSGGSNTIYF	TGCAGCGTCTCAGGGGGCAGCAACACCATATATTTT
TRBJ1-2	TRBD1	TRBV19	-	CASSMHRGTYGYTF	TGTGCCAGTAGTATGCACAGGGGTACGTATGGCTACACCTTC
TRBJ1-1	TRBD1	TRBV6-5	few	CASATGVITEAFF	TGTGCCAGCGCCACAGGGGTTATCACTGAAGCTTTCTTT
TRBJ1-3	-	TRBV28	-	CASSAPPRNTIYF	TGTGCCAGCAGTGCGCCTCCCAGAAACACCATATATTTT
TRBJ2-7	TRBD2	TRBV5-4	-	CASSSGGLADEQYF	TGTGCCAGCAGCTCGGGGGGACTAGCGGACGAGCAGTACTTC
TRBJ2-7	-	TRBV7-9	-	CASSERGSYEQYF	TGTGCCAGCAGCGAAAGGGGTTCCTACGAGCAGTACTTC
TRBJ2-7	TRBD1	TRBV6-6	-	CATGQGYEQYF	TGTGCCACCGGACAGGGCTACGAGCAGTACTTC
TRBJ1-1	-	TRBV6-2/TRBV6-3	-	CASSYFRDTEAFF	TGTGCCAGCAGTTACTTCAGGGACACTGAAGCTTTCTTT
TRBJ2-5	TRBD2	TRBV5-4	-	CASSPGGGGETQYF	TGTGCCAGCAGCCCGGGGGGTGGAGGAGAGACCCAGTACTTC
TRBJ1-2	TRBD1	TRBV28	few	CASSLGTGGIYGYTF	TGTGCCAGCAGCCTGGGGACAGGGGGCATCTATGGCTACACCTTC
TRBJ2-3	TRBD2	TRBV4-3	-	CAHVREGTDTQYF	TGCGCCCATGTGCGGGAGGGTACAGATACGCAGTATTTT
TRBJ2-3	-	TRBV7-3	-	CASSLTRSASTDTQYF	TGTGCCAGCAGCTTAACGAGGTCCGCTAGCACAGATACGCAGTATTTT
TRBJ2-7	TRBD1	TRBV15	-	CATSRVTGREQYF	TGTGCCACCAGCAGGGTGACAGGGCGCGAGCAGTACTTC
TRBJ2-4	-	TRBV24-1	medium-sized	CATSGTVVSLGGCKIAKNIQYF	TGTGCCACCAGTGGTACAGTGGTTTCGTTGGGGGGTTGCAAGATAGCCAAAAACATTCAGTACTTC
TRBJ1-3	-	TRBV7-8	-	CASSPGGRRGSGNTIYF	TGTGCCAGCAGCCCGGGGGGCCGACGGGGATCTGGAAACACCATATATTTT
TRBJ2-3	-	TRBV28	once	CASRTGQSTDTQYF	TGTGCCAGCAGAACGGGACAAAGCACAGATACGCAGTATTTT
TRBJ2-2	-	TRBV24-1	-	CATSLQAGELFF	TGTGCCACCAGTCTACAGGCCGGGGAGCTGTTTTTT
TRBJ2-7	TRBD1	TRBV14	many	CASSTGTGGFYEQYF	TGTGCCAGCAGTACCGGGACAGGGGGTTTTTACGAGCAGTACTTC
TRBJ1-2	-	TRBV19	-	CASSMGADYGYTF	TGTGCCAGTAGTATGGGGGCAGACTATGGCTACACCTTC
TRBJ2-7	TRBD1	TRBV7-9	-	CASSPRTGQYEQYF	TGTGCCAGCAGCCCCCGGACAGGTCAATACGAGCAGTACTTC
TRBJ1-4	-	TRBV27	-	CASSLLKGGEKLFF	TGTGCCAGCAGTTTATTGAAGGGGGGGGAAAAACTGTTTTTT
TRBJ2-3	-	TRBV18	-	CASSGAGQESTDTQYF	TGTGCCAGCTCAGGAGCCGGACAAGAGAGCACAGATACGCAGTATTTT
TRBJ2-3	-	TRBV29-1	-	CSVVFNTDTQYF	TGCAGCGTTGTGTTCAACACAGATACGCAGTATTTT
TRBJ1-1	-	TRBV11-3	-	CASSLVSGLGDTEAFF	TGTGCCAGCAGCTTAGTATCGGGCCTAGGGGACACTGAAGCTTTCTTT
TRBJ2-7	TRBD1	TRBV6-6	-	CASRPGQGAAYEQYF	TGTGCCAGCAGACCGGGACAGGGGGCAGCCTACGAGCAGTACTTC
TRBJ2-5	TRBD1	TRBV3-1/TRBV3-2	-	CASSQKDREGATQYF	TGTGCCAGCAGCCAAAAAGACAGGGAAGGGGCGACCCAGTACTTC
TRBJ1-2	-	TRBV5-1	-	CASSPGGNYGYTF	TGCGCCAGCAGCCCCGGGGGGAACTATGGCTACACCTTC
TRBJ2-3	TRBD1	TRBV2	few	CASRGQVGPDTQYF	TGTGCCAGCAGGGGACAGGTTGGGCCAGATACGCAGTATTTT
TRBJ1-6	-	TRBV28	-	CASSLRGSYNSPLHF	TGTGCCAGCAGTTTAAGGGGTTCCTATAATTCACCCCTCCACTTT
TRBJ2-2	-	TRBV10-1	few	CASSELPGNTGELFF	TGCGCCAGCAGTGAGTTACCCGGGAACACCGGGGAGCTGTTTTTT
TRBJ2-7	-	TRBV5-8	-	CASSRDNPEQYF	TGTGCCAGCAGTCGGGACAATCCCGAGCAGTACTTC
TRBJ1-1	-	TRBV7-8	-	CASRLNSKSEAFF	TGTGCCAGCAGGCTTAACAGTAAATCTGAAGCTTTCTTT
TRBJ1-2	TRBD1	TRBV6-5	-	CASSYSKQGAGGYTF	TGTGCCAGCAGTTACTCGAAACAGGGGGCGGGAGGCTACACCTTC
TRBJ2-3	TRBD1	TRBV5-6	-	CASSQSPGQEFYTQYF	TGTGCCAGCAGCCAATCACCGGGACAGGAGTTTTATACGCAGTATTTT
TRBJ2-5	-	TRBV12-3/TRBV12-4	once	CASSAGGAQYF	TGTGCCAGCAGTGCCGGCGGGGCCCAGTACTTC
TRBJ2-5	-	TRBV6-5	-	CASSTLGQKQETQYF	TGTGCCAGCAGCACCCTCGGACAGAAACAAGAGACCCAGTACTTC
TRBJ2-1	TRBD1	TRBV4-1	-	CASSQDGDRVDPWDEQFF	TGCGCCAGCAGCCAAGATGGAGACAGGGTCGATCCGTGGGATGAGCAGTTCTTC
TRBJ1-2	-	TRBV7-9	-	CASSLAGGVNGYTF	TGTGCCAGCAGCTTAGCTGGAGGGGTGAACGGCTACACCTTC
TRBJ1-5	TRBD1	TRBV19	once	CASTHRTGGNQPQHF	TGTGCCAGTACCCACCGGACAGGGGGCAATCAGCCCCAGCATTTT
TRBJ1-1	TRBD1	TRBV29-1	-	CSVRGTGDTEAFF	TGCAGCGTTCGAGGGACAGGGGACACTGAAGCTTTCTTT
TRBJ1-2	-	TRBV6-5	-	CASSLTPQQVVYGYTF	TGTGCCAGCAGTTTGACTCCTCAACAGGTTGTCTATGGCTACACCTTC
TRBJ2-7	TRBD2	TRBV18	-	CASSPTSNLYEQYF	TGTGCCAGCTCACCGACTAGCAATCTGTACGAGCAGTACTTC
TRBJ1-1	-	TRBV3-1/TRBV3-2	-	CASSQEWGANTEAFF	TGTGCCAGCAGCCAAGAATGGGGCGCGAACACTGAAGCTTTCTTT
TRBJ2-5	-	TRBV9	-	CASSVALAETQYF	TGTGCCAGCAGCGTAGCGCTAGCCGAGACCCAGTACTTC
TRBJ2-6	-	TRBV7-2	-	CASSLSSGANVLTF	TGTGCCAGCAGCCTATCCTCTGGGGCCAACGTCCTGACTTTC
TRBJ1-6	-	TRBV9	-	CASSVGSTGSSPLHF	TGTGCCAGCAGCGTAGGAAGTACAGGGAGTTCACCCCTCCACTTT
TRBJ2-1	-	TRBV11-3	-	CASSPHTDRTYNEQFF	TGTGCCAGCAGCCCACACACCGACAGGACCTACAATGAGCAGTTCTTC
TRBJ2-7	TRBD2	TRBV27	once	CASSLRGDPAYEQYF	TGTGCCAGCAGTTTACGGGGGGACCCCGCCTACGAGCAGTACTTC
TRBJ2-3	-	TRBV25-1	-	CASSESGDTQYF	TGTGCCAGCAGTGAATCCGGAGATACGCAGTATTTT
TRBJ2-3	-	TRBV20-1	-	CSARVSEAQYF	TGCAGTGCTAGAGTCTCGGAGGCGCAGTATTTT
TRBJ2-7	TRBD2	TRBV5-1	-	CASRSISERGQTYEQYF	TGCGCCAGCAGATCTATCTCCGAGCGGGGGCAAACCTACGAGCAGTACTTC
TRBJ2-3	TRBD2	TRBV6-2/TRBV6-3	-	CASSYASASGGTTSTDTQYF	TGTGCCAGCAGTTACGCATCCGCTAGCGGGGGGACCACTAGCACAGATACGCAGTATTTT
TRBJ2-7	TRBD1	TRBV28	-	CASSLGTATYEQYF	TGTGCCAGCAGTTTAGGGACAGCGACCTACGAGCAGTACTTC
TRBJ2-3	-	TRBV19	-	CASSTSGTRRDTQYF	TGTGCCAGTAGTACATCCGGGACACGACGAGATACGCAGTATTTT